The TCR beta chain under discussion was sequenced for a study of blood T cell repertoires in COVID-19. Turning to the study itself: Some COVID-19 samples were acute and others convalescent; all came from the United States, Italy and Spain. Sample material is recorded as cDNA or gDNA derived from T cells, B-cell-depleted T cells, or PBMCs.

CDR1 is LGHDT and CDR2 is YNNKEL in the germline V gene (reference sequence). The CDR3 consists of 17 residues. The V segment lost 1 base and the J segment 4 bases; nucleotides outside the gene matches: 10. As processed by the authors: For nucleated cells, counts were estimated from reference gene primer amplification. Some clones are missing from TCRdb's copy, which holds only in-frame ones; the method was immunoSEQ multiplex PCR. That table supplies the V and J calls and clone size; D and trimming were determined from the DNA. The sample holds hundreds of thousands of clones; around 84% are singletons and the top ten take under 4%.

The sequenced sample consisted of peripheral blood. The clonotype comes from a woman between 18 and 29 years old with acute or convalescent COVID-19. The genes are TRBV3-1 (or the pseudogene TRBV3-2) and TRBJ2-1; the match to TRBD2 covers 7 bases. The CDR3 DNA sequence: TGTGCCAGCAGCCAAGTTTCGGTCCTAGCGGTATACAATGAGCAGTTCTTC. Amino acids: CASSQVSVLAVYNEQFF.